One sample yielded the 25 T cell receptor beta chains listed below, sequenced in a study of shared T cell receptors in the human thymus. Assay used: immunoSEQ multiplex PCR; TCRdb lists only in-frame clones, some missing. The sample yields about 660,000 clones, around 87% seen once. The same sample was also studied in work on human thymus T cells.

Source material: thymocytes. These receptors originate from a boy less than two years old with a congenital heart defect.

This rearrangement joins TRBV29-1 to TRBJ1-4; 9 nucleotides agree with TRBD1. V trimming: 4 bases; J trimming: 8 bases; junction bases outside the gene matches: 8. Per the germline V gene, CDR1 is SQVTM and CDR2 is ANQGSEA. The CDR3 totals 14 residues. CDR3 sequence (DNA): TGCAGCGTTGGACTCTGGGACAGGGAAGAAAAACTGTTTTTT. It translates to CSVGLWDREEKLFF.

The chain links TRBV28 to TRBJ1-5; 7 bases map to TRBD1. The CDR3 has 17 amino acids. The germline gives CDR1 MDHEN, CDR2 SYDVKM. J was trimmed by 6 bases and V by 5 bases; bases with no gene match: 16. CDR3 nucleotides: TGTGCCAGCAGTATATCTCTAGGGACAGAAGGGAGTCAGCCCCAGCATTTT. The encoded protein is CASSISLGTEGSQPQHF.

V gene TRBV28 combines with J gene TRBJ1-4; 12 bases align to TRBD1. Germline V gene sequence: CDR1 MDHEN, CDR2 SYDVKM. The V segment lost 2 bases and the J segment 10 bases; nucleotides outside the gene matches: 5. The CDR3 extends over 15 amino acids. CDR3 loop: CASSLLGTGGVKLFF. The CDR3 DNA reads TGTGCCAGCAGTTTACTCGGGACAGGGGGCGTAAAACTGTTTTTT.

The chain combines TRBV23-1 with TRBJ1-5, with 12 bases fitting TRBD1. TRBV23-1 is marked as an open reading frame, function uncertain. V was clipped by 2 bases and J by 0 bases; unmatched bases: 5. CDR3 length: 18 amino acids. CDR3 bases: TGCGCCAGCAGTCAACAGGGACAGGGGGCGTCTAGCAATCAGCCCCAGCATTTT. It yields the protein CASSQQGQGASSNQPQHF.

The J gene is TRBJ2-7, the V gene TRBV10-3, with 8 bases that match TRBD2. Unmatched junction bases numbered 7, after V lost 5 bases and J lost 4 bases. Germline CDR1 ENHRY, CDR2 SYGVKD. The CDR3 runs 14 residues. The DNA for the CDR3 is TGTGCCATCAGTCACAAGCGGGAGCATTACGAGCAGTACTTC. Protein sequence: CAISHKREHYEQYF.

J is TRBJ2-1 and V is TRBV14; D possibly corresponds to TRBD1 (6 bases). The V and J ends lost 4 bases and 4 bases respectively, with 17 bases between them. This CDR3 has 16 amino acids. CDR1 is SGHDN, CDR2 FVKESK, per germline. The DNA for the CDR3 is TGTGCCAGCAGCCCAACTATCTCCACAGGGTACAATGAGCAGTTCTTC. Its translation: CASSPTISTGYNEQFF.

The chain carries TRBV19 and TRBJ2-7, with 7 positions matching TRBD1. V lost 6 bases and J lost 4; bases outside the gene matches: 6. Germline V CDR1 and CDR2: LNHDA, SQIVND (reference sequence). The CDR3 totals 13 residues. CDR3 DNA: TGTGCCAGTAGCAGGGGGATTCAGTACGAGCAGTACTTC. This encodes CASSRGIQYEQYF.

This clone was seen a single time. The rearrangement uses TRBV4-3 and TRBJ2-1; 10 bases line up with TRBD2. CDR3 length: 17 residues. The V gene end was trimmed by 1 base and the J gene end by 10 bases; junction bases not matched to a gene: 13. Germline V gene lookup returns CDR1 LGHNA and CDR2 YSLEER. As DNA, the CDR3 is TGCGCCAGCAGCCAAGTAGGGACTAGCGCCCCTTACGTGGAGCAGTTCTTC. Translated, it gives CASSQVGTSAPYVEQFF.

The chain combines TRBV27 with TRBJ2-1, with a possible D match to TRBD2 (6 bases). The CDR3 length is 16 residues. CDR1 is MNHEY, CDR2 SMNVEV, per germline (reference sequence). V was trimmed by 5 bases and J by 4 bases, leaving 18 bases between them. CDR3 bases: TGTGCCAGCAGTGGAAAGGCTAGCGACCGATACAATGAGCAGTTCTTC. Encoded protein: CASSGKASDRYNEQFF.

The chain joins TRBV14 to TRBJ1-2, with TRBD1 matching over 8 bases. Trimming cost V 6 bases and J 3 bases; bases outside gene matches: 6. The CDR3 is made up of 14 amino acids. Per germline, CDR1 SGHDN and CDR2 FVKESK. The CDR3 reads CASRAGGEDYGYTF. The CDR3 DNA follows: TGTGCCAGCAGAGCAGGGGGCGAAGACTATGGCTACACCTTC.

The rearrangement joins TRBV14 to TRBJ2-7; D may be TRBD2 (6 bases). V gave up 4 bases and J gave up 2 bases, with 24 bases separating them. Germline V gene sequence: CDR1 SGHDN, CDR2 FVKESK. CDR3 size: 18 residues. The CDR3 reads CASSRGRAWDSRTYEQYF. The CDR3 nucleotides are TGTGCCAGCAGCCGAGGGCGGGCGTGGGACTCAAGAACCTACGAGCAGTACTTC.

This rearrangement joins TRBV28 to TRBJ1-2; D not resolved. The CDR3 is 12 residues long. Per germline, CDR1 MDHEN and CDR2 SYDVKM. The V end lost 4 bases, the J end lost 8 bases, and 11 bases lay between the germline ends. CDR3 loop: CASSSYSRGYTF. The CDR3 coding sequence is TGTGCCAGCAGTTCTTATTCACGGGGCTACACCTTC.

The chain combines TRBV4-1 with TRBJ2-5; TRBD1 matches at 8 bases. The CDR3 is made up of 16 amino acids. J gave up 4 bases and V 4 bases, and 11 bases lay outside the gene matches. The germline gives CDR1 MGHRA, CDR2 YSYEKL. As DNA, the CDR3 is TGCGCCAGCAGCCGATCCGGGACAGGAGGATTAGAGACCCAGTACTTC. Amino acids: CASSRSGTGGLETQYF.

CDR3 DNA: TGCGCCAGCAGCGGAGGGACTAGCGGGGGGGACGGCCGAGAGACCCAGTACTTC. Protein sequence: CASSGGTSGGDGRETQYF. This chain connects TRBV5-1 to TRBJ2-5, with 16 bases identical to TRBD2. J was trimmed by 4 bases and V by 4 bases; bases with no gene match: 10. The germline gives CDR1 SGHRS, CDR2 YFSETQ. The CDR3 has 18 residues.

The chain combines TRBV7-2 with TRBJ2-7; the match to TRBD2 covers 7 bases. Germline trimming cut 6 bases from V and 5 bases from J; bases unmatched to any gene: 16. Germline CDR1 and CDR2: SGHTA and FQGNSA. This CDR3 has 16 residues. The CDR3 DNA reads as TGTGCCAGCAGTAAAGTCATGGCTAGCGGCCATGACGAGCAGTACTTC. As protein: CASSKVMASGHDEQYF. Combining the CDR3 with reference TRBV7-2 and TRBJ2-7 gives the whole variable domain GAGVSQSPSNKVTEKGKDVELRCDPISGHTALYWYRQSLGQGLEFLIYFQGNSAPDKSGLPSDRFSAERTGGSVSTLTIQRTQQEDSAVYLCASSKVMASGHDEQYFGPGTRLTVT.

The J gene is TRBJ2-3, the V gene TRBV18, with 7 bases that match TRBD2. Per germline, CDR1 KGHSH and CDR2 LQKENI. CDR3 size: 17 residues. The J segment lost 4 bases and the V segment lost 0 bases, leaving 10 bases of the junction unmatched. This CDR3 is CASSPPPRGSIADTQYF. Here the CDR3 DNA reads TGTGCCAGCTCACCACCACCTCGCGGGAGTATCGCAGATACGCAGTATTTT. Filled out from reference TRBV18 and TRBJ2-3, the complete variable domain reads NAGVMQNPRHLVRRRGQEARLRCSPMKGHSHVYWYRQLPEEGLKFMVYLQKENIIDESGMPKERFSAEFPKEGPSILRIQQVVRGDSAAYFCASSPPPRGSIADTQYFGPGTRLTVL.

This clone was seen just once. The chain has TRBV7-9 and TRBJ1-5, with 7 bases lining up with TRBD1. The CDR3 is 13 residues long. Germline values: CDR1 SEHNR, CDR2 FQNEAQ (reference sequence). After removal of 6 bases from V and 6 bases from J, the junction contained 5 bases not matched to a gene. CDR3 amino acids: CASSQGGGQPQHF. The CDR3 coding sequence is TGTGCCAGCAGTCAAGGGGGCGGTCAGCCCCAGCATTTT.

J is TRBJ2-1 and V is TRBV6-5; tentative D call: TRBD2 (5 bases). Germline V lookup: CDR1 MNHEY, CDR2 SVGAGI. Trimming shortened V by 5 bases and J by 9 bases, and 11 bases separated the two germline ends. The CDR3 covers 12 residues. The CDR3 DNA sequence: TGTGCCAGCAGTCCCCGGACTGGTGAGCAGTTCTTC. Its protein product is CASSPRTGEQFF.

This clone has just one count. The V call is TRBV30, the J call TRBJ1-5; 9 bases fit TRBD1. The V gene's germline CDR1 is GTSNPN and CDR2 SVGIG (reference sequence). The V and J ends lost 0 bases and 7 bases, in that order; junction bases with no gene match: 7. CDR3 length equals 15 residues. CDR3 sequence: CAWSVQGQGRQPQHF. Written as DNA, the CDR3 is TGTGCCTGGAGTGTACAAGGACAGGGGAGACAGCCCCAGCATTTT.

This clone has more than one count but fewer than ten. This chain's CDR3 is CASHSGLMNTEAFF. DNA of the CDR3: TGTGCCAGCCACTCCGGACTGATGAACACTGAAGCTTTCTTT. The rearrangement joins TRBV5-6 to TRBJ1-1; D gene unclear. This CDR3 is built from 14 residues. V dropped 7 bases and J dropped 0 bases, with 13 bases sitting between them. Germline loops: CDR1 SGHDT, CDR2 YYEEEE.

The V call is TRBV5-1, the J call TRBJ2-7, with D possibly being TRBD2 (7 bases). Germline-derived CDR1 and CDR2 are SGHRS and YFSETQ. Deletions cut 4 bases from V and 1 base from J, with 18 bases between. The CDR3 covers 16 residues. The chain's CDR3 is CASSLGRGARSYEQYF. As DNA, the CDR3 is TGCGCCAGCAGCCTAGGACGGGGGGCGCGGTCCTACGAGCAGTACTTC.

The J gene is TRBJ2-1, the V gene TRBV2, with 13 bases aligning to TRBD2. V lost 5 bases and J lost 0; bases outside the gene matches: 10. CDR1 is SNHLY, CDR2 FYNNEI, per germline. This CDR3 region has 19 residues. The CDR3 here is CASSTTGTSGNFSYNEQFF. The CDR3 region has the DNA TGTGCCAGCAGTACAACCGGGACTAGCGGGAATTTCTCCTACAATGAGCAGTTCTTC.

The rearrangement uses TRBV2 and TRBJ2-1; TRBD2 matches at 8 bases. CDR3 length equals 15 residues. Germline CDR1 SNHLY, CDR2 FYNNEI. V was clipped by 6 bases and J by 5 bases; unmatched bases: 9. The CDR3 loop is CASRLAGGRDNEQFF. DNA for the CDR3: TGTGCCAGCAGGCTAGCGGGCGGGCGGGACAATGAGCAGTTCTTC.

This sequence joins TRBV7-3 and TRBJ1-1, with D hard to call. Trimming took 1 base from V and 0 from J, leaving 9 bases between them. Looked up from germline, CDR1 is SGHTA and CDR2 is FQGTGA. The CDR3 contains 15 residues. In DNA, the CDR3 is TGTGCCAGCAGCTTAAGTCGCGGGGTGAACACTGAAGCTTTCTTT. Translated: CASSLSRGVNTEAFF.

The rearrangement uses TRBV5-1 and TRBJ2-5; 10 bases agree with TRBD2. The J call may be faulty, since TRBJ2-7 better matches the DNA end. Germline V gene lookup returns CDR1 SGHRS and CDR2 YFSETQ. The CDR3 runs to 13 residues. The CDR3 is CASSPSGRDEQYF. Here the CDR3 DNA reads TGCGCCAGCAGCCCGAGCGGGAGGGACGAGCAGTACTTC.